The clone carrying this TCR beta chain was counted between two and nine times. Its cognate antigen is unknown. V was trimmed by 2 bases and J by 1 base, leaving 15 bases between them. The CDR3 has 16 residues. Germline V CDR1 and CDR2: SQVTM, ANQGSEA. Expressed TCRB transcripts were sequenced after all isolated RNA was converted to cDNA. TCRdb's copy holds only in-frame clones and misses some; the assay was immunoSEQ multiplex PCR. The data show about 900,000 clones, with 15% to 20% seen just once and 0.023% held by the top ten. The data were obtained in a study of beta chain features in type 1 diabetes. Study-level points and caveats: In these data, an HLA type influence on TCRB rearrangement remained unresolved. Patients showed naive, central memory and Treg TCRB repertoires that appeared more similar than those of healthy donors.

Every single donor gave one heparinised blood draw, and these averaged about 116 mL. This receptor was obtained from a woman aged 18-30 years in good health. The sample consisted of naive CD4+ T cells from blood. The chain uses TRBV29-1 and TRBJ2-1, with D possibly TRBD2 on 6 matching bases. DNA of the CDR3: TGCAGCGTTGAATATGGGTCGGGAGAGTCCTACAATGAGCAGTTCTTC. Its translation is CSVEYGSGESYNEQFF.